These T cell receptor beta chains were read from a single sample in a study of T cell clonotyping in hematopoietic cell transplantation. The assay was immunoSEQ multiplex PCR, and TCRdb's table has in-frame clones only and misses some. This sample yields about 7,000 clones, of which about 83% are seen a single time; 5% to 7% belongs to the top ten. Specimen: PBMCs, collected 100 days after allogeneic stem cell transplant. These receptors were taken from a male patient aged 50 to 60 who had an allogeneic stem cell transplant from a related donor, so the T cells may come from the graft donor. Some clones in this sample may be carry-over from other donors' samples. CDR3s include the opening cysteine and the closing phenylalanine or tryptophan. D genes are given only for firm matches. Size is stated for part of the rows, as once, few or many counts, or as a class when the clone is expanded.

CDR3 DNA	CDR3 protein	V gene	J gene	clone size	D gene
TGTGCCTCTCGAGTTAAGGGTTCCTACGAGCAGTACTTC	CASRVKGSYEQYF	TRBV6-5	TRBJ2-7	NA	NA
TGTGCCAGCAGCTTAGACGGGAGTGTTGGGTACGGAGACTATGGCTACACCTTC	CASSLDGSVGYGDYGYTF	TRBV7-6	TRBJ1-2	NA	NA
TGTGCCTGGGGCGGGGGTGCCTACGAGCAGTACTTC	CAWGGGAYEQYF	TRBV30	TRBJ2-7	NA	TRBD2
TGTGCCAGCAGCTTTGCAGGGTCCGGCTACACCTTC	CASSFAGSGYTF	TRBV7-9	TRBJ1-2	NA	NA
TGTGCCAGTAGTATGAGCGGACCACTATACGAGCAGTACTTC	CASSMSGPLYEQYF	TRBV19	TRBJ2-7	NA	NA
TGTGCCAGCAGCTTAGGGGGGATTCAGCCCCAGCATTTT	CASSLGGIQPQHF	TRBV7-2	TRBJ1-5	few	NA
TGTGCCTGGAGTGTAGGGGATGAGGCATACTATGGCTACACCTTC	CAWSVGDEAYYGYTF	TRBV30	TRBJ1-2	few	NA
TGTGCCAGCAGTCTTCTCAATTTGAACACTGAAGCTTTCTTT	CASSLLNLNTEAFF	TRBV7-3	TRBJ1-1	NA	NA
TGTGCCTCAGGACAGGGTCCCTACGAGCAGTACTTC	CASGQGPYEQYF	TRBV28	TRBJ2-7	NA	TRBD1
TGTGCCAGTAGTCCGCCGGGACATTCTGGAAACACCATATATTTT	CASSPPGHSGNTIYF	TRBV19	TRBJ1-3	NA	NA
TGTGCCAGCAGCCGGACAGGGGGCGCGTATGGCTACACCTTC	CASSRTGGAYGYTF	TRBV13	TRBJ1-2	NA	TRBD1
TGTGCCAGCAGCTTAGCCGTCCTCTACGAGCAGTACTTC	CASSLAVLYEQYF	TRBV7-9	TRBJ2-7	few	NA
TGTGCCAGTAGTATATCCGGGAGCTCCTACGAGCAGTACTTC	CASSISGSSYEQYF	TRBV19	TRBJ2-7	NA	NA
TGCAGTGCTAGCCATGGCTATGGCTACACCTTC	CSASHGYGYTF	TRBV20-1	TRBJ1-2	NA	NA
TGTGCCAGCAGTGGGGGACATCTTCTCTATGGCTACACCTTC	CASSGGHLLYGYTF	TRBV25-1	TRBJ1-2	NA	NA
TGTGCCAGCATAAACAGGGGAACGAACACTGAAGCTTTCTTT	CASINRGTNTEAFF	TRBV6-5	TRBJ1-1	NA	TRBD1
TGTGCCAGCAGCTTAGGACTAAAAGACAGTACACAGTACTTC	CASSLGLKDSTQYF	TRBV11-3	TRBJ2-7	NA	NA